These T cell receptor beta chains were read from a single sample in a study of Ad26.COV2.S vaccination and SARS-CoV-2 variants. Assay: immunoSEQ multiplex PCR; the TCRdb copy retains only in-frame clones and omits some. The sample includes 300,000 to 350,000 clones, 88% of them seen just once. This material consisted of peripheral blood, taken in a trial of Ad26.COV2.S vaccine versus placebo. These receptors all come from a person between 18 and 65 years old who received the Ad26.COV2.S COVID-19 vaccine or a placebo. CDR3s include the opening cysteine and the closing phenylalanine or tryptophan. The D gene is left open where the match is weak. Only some rows state a clone size, as once, few, many or a class for expanded clones.

>TRBD1|.|TRBJ1-5|TRBV20-1
TGCAGTGCTAGTGGGACAGGGGGTTGGGGTCAGCCCCAGCATTTT
CSASGTGGWGQPQHF
>TRBD2|.|TRBJ2-2|TRBV19
TGTGCCAGTAAGGAGCCTTCGCTAGCGGGGACCGGGGAGCTGTTTTTT
CASKEPSLAGTGELFF
>.|.|TRBJ2-3|TRBV5-1
TGCGCCAGCAGCTTGGCCACCGTGGATACGCAGTATTTT
CASSLATVDTQYF
>.|.|TRBJ1-1|TRBV7-9
TGTGCCAGCGGGGGAGGGGCCATGAACACTGAAGCTTTCTTT
CASGGGAMNTEAFF
>TRBD1|few|TRBJ1-2|TRBV11-1
TGTGCCAGCAGCTTAGGGACAGGGGGCGTCTACACCTTC
CASSLGTGGVYTF
>.|.|TRBJ2-2|TRBV7-9
TGTGCCAGCAGCTTAGTCTCGTCTCGCACCGGGGAGCTGTTTTTT
CASSLVSSRTGELFF
>TRBD2|.|TRBJ2-5|TRBV7-2
TGTGCCAGCAGCCCCCGGACTAGCGGGGGGGCAGAGACCCAGTACTTC
CASSPRTSGGAETQYF
>.|.|TRBJ2-2|TRBV9
TGTGCCAGCAGCGTACGAGGTCGAGTTGGGGCCTCATCGAACACCGGGGAGCTGTTTTTT
CASSVRGRVGASSNTGELFF
>.|.|TRBJ2-5|TRBV6-5
TGTGCCAGCAGTCAGATATTAGGGCCCGTGACCCAGTACTTC
CASSQILGPVTQYF
>.|.|TRBJ2-4|TRBV27
TGTGCCAGCAGTGTTACAGGTTGGGACATTCAGTACTTC
CASSVTGWDIQYF